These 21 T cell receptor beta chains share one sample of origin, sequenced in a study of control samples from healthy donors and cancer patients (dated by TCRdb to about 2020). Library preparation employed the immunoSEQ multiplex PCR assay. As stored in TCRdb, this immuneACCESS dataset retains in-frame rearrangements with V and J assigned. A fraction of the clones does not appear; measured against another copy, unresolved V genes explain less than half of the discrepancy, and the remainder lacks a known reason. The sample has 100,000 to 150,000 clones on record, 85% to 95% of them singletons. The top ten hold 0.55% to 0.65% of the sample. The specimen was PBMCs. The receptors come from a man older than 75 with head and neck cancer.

The DNA for the CDR3 is TGTGCCAGCAGCTCTAACAGGGCTAGCTCACCCCTCCACTTT. As protein: CASSSNRASSPLHF. The chain links TRBV5-4 to TRBJ1-6; a possible D gene is TRBD1 (6 bases). Germline V CDR1 and CDR2: SGHNT, YYREEE (reference sequence). Deletions cut 3 bases from V and 10 bases from J, with 14 bases between. The CDR3 consists of 14 residues.

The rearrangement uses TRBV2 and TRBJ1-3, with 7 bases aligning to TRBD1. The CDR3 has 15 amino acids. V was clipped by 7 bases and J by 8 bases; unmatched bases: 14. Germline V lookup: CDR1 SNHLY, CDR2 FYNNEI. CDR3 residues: CASTINRGLGDTIYF. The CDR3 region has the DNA TGTGCCAGCACGATAAACAGGGGCCTCGGGGACACCATATATTTT.

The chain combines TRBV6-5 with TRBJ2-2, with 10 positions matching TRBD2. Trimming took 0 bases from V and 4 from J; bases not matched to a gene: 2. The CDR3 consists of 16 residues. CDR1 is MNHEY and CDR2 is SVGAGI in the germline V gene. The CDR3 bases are TGTGCCAGCAGTTACTCACTAGCGGGAAGCACCGGGGAGCTGTTTTTT. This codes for CASSYSLAGSTGELFF.

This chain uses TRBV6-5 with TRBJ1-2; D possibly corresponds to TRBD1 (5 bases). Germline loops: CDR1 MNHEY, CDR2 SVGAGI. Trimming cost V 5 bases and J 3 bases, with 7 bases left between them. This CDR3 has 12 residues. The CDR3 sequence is CASSQGYYGYTF. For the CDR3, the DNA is TGTGCCAGCAGTCAGGGATACTATGGCTACACCTTC.

CDR3 DNA: TGTGCCAGCAGCGAAAGCCAGGGTGGTGGGGAGACCCAGTACTTC. This codes for CASSESQGGGETQYF. This sequence joins TRBV4-2 and TRBJ2-5, with a tentative D call TRBD1 (5 bases). This CDR3 is built from 15 residues. Germline V gene lookup returns CDR1 LGHNA and CDR2 YNFKEQ. Trimming pared 5 bases from V and 5 bases from J, leaving 18 bases between.

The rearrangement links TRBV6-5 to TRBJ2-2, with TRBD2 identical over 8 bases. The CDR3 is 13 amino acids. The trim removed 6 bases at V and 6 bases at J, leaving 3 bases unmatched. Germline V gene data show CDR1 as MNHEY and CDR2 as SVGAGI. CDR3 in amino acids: CASSRGGPGELFF. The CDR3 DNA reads TGTGCCAGCAGCCGCGGGGGGCCCGGGGAGCTGTTTTTT.

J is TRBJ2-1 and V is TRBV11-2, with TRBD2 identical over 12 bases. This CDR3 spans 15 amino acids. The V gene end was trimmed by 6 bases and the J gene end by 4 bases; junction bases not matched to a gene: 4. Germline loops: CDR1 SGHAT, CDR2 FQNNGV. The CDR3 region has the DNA TGTGCCAGCAGTTCAGGACTAGCGGGGTACAATGAGCAGTTCTTC. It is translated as CASSSGLAGYNEQFF.

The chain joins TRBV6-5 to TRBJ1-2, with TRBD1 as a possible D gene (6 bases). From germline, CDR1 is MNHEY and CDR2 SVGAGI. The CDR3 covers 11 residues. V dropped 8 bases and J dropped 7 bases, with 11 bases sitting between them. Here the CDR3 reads CASGGGGGYTF. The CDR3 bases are TGTGCCAGCGGAGGGGGAGGTGGCTACACCTTC.

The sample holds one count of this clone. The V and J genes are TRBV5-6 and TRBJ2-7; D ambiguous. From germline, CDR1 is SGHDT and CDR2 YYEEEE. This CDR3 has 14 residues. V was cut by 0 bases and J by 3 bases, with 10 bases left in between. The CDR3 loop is CASSLGRKNYEQYF. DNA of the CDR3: TGTGCCAGCAGCTTGGGCAGGAAAAACTACGAGCAGTACTTC.

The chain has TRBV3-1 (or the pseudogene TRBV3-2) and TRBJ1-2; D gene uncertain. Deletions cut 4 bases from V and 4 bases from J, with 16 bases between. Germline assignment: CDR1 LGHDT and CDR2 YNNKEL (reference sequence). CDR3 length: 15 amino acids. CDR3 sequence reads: CASSLDAANFYGYTF. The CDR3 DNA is TGTGCCAGCAGCCTCGACGCAGCGAACTTCTATGGCTACACCTTC.

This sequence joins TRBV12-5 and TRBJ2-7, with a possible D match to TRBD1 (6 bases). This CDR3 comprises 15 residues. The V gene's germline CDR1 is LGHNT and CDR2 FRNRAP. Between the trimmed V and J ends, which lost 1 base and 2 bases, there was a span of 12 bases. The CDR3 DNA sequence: TGTGCTAGTGGTTTGGCGACACAGGGAACCTACGAGCAGTACTTC. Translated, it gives CASGLATQGTYEQYF.

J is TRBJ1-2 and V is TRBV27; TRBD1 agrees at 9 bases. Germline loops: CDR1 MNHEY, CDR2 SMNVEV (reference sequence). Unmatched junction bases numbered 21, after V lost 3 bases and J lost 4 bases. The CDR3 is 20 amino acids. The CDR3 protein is CASSFGSPRTGVPSGYGYTF. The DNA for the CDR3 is TGTGCCAGCAGTTTTGGGAGCCCAAGGACAGGGGTTCCTTCGGGCTATGGCTACACCTTC.

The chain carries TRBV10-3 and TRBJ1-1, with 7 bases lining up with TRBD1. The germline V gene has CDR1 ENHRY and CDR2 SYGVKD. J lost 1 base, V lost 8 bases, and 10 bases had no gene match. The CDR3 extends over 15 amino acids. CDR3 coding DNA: TGTGCCATCCGGATGCAGGGGGACGGGAACACTGAAGCTTTCTTT. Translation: CAIRMQGDGNTEAFF.

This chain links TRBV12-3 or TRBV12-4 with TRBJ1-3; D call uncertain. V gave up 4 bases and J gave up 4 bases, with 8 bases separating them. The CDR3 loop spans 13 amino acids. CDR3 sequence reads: CASSWTLGNTIYF. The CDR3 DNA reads TGTGCCAGCAGTTGGACGTTAGGAAACACCATATATTTT.

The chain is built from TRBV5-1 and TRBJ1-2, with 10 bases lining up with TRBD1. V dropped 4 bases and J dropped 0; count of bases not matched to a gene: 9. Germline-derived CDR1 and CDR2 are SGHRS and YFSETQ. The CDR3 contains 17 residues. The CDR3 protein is CASSNTPGQGANYGYTF. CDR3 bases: TGCGCCAGCAGCAACACACCTGGACAGGGGGCTAACTATGGCTACACCTTC.

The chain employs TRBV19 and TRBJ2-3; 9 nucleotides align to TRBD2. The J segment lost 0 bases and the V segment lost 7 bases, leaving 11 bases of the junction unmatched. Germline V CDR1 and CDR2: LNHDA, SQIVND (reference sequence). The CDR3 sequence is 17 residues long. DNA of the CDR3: TGTGCCAGTAAGCTAGCGGGGAGTCCTCTTAGCACAGATACGCAGTATTTT. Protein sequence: CASKLAGSPLSTDTQYF.

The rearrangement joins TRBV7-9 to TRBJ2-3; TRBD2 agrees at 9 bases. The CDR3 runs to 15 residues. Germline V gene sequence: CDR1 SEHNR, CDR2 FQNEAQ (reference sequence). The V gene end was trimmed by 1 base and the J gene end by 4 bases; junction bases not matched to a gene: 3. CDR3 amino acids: CASSLGAGGADTQYF. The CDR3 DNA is TGTGCCAGCAGCTTAGGAGCGGGAGGCGCAGATACGCAGTATTTT. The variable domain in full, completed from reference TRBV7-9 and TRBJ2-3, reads DTGVSQNPRHKITKRGQNVTFRCDPISEHNRLYWYRQTLGQGPEFLTYFQNEAQLEKSRLLSDRFSAERPKGSFSTLEIQRTEQGDSAMYLCASSLGAGGADTQYFGPGTRLTVL.

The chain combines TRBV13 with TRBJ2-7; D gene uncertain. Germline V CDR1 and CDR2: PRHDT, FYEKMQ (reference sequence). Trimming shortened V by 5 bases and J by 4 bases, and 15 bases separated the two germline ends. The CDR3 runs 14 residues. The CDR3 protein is CASSLAGGLYEQYF. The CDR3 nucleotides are TGTGCCAGCAGCCTTGCCGGCGGATTATACGAGCAGTACTTC.

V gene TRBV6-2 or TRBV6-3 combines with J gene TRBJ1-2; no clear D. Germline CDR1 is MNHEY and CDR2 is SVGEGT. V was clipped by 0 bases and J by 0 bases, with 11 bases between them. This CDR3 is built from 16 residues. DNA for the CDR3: TGTGCCAGCAGTTACTCGATGGGCAGAACTAACTATGGCTACACCTTC. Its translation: CASSYSMGRTNYGYTF.

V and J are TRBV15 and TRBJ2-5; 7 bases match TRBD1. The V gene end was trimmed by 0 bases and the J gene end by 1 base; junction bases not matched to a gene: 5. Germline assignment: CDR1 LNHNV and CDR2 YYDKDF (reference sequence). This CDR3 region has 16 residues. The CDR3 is CATSRDYGTAQETQYF. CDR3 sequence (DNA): TGTGCCACCAGCAGAGATTACGGGACAGCCCAAGAGACCCAGTACTTC.

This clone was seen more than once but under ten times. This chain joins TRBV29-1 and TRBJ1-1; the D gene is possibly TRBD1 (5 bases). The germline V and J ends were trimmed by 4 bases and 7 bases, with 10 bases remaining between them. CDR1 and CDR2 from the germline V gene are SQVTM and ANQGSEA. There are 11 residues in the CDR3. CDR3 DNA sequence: TGCAGCGTTGGTGGGGGGGATGAAGCTTTCTTT. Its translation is CSVGGGDEAFF.